This record looks at one TCR beta chain sequence and its context. This sample was included in a study of siplizumab effects on memory and regulatory T cells. J lost 0 bases, V lost 3 bases, and 8 bases had no gene match. Germline V gene sequence: CDR1 WNHNN, CDR2 SYGVQD (reference sequence). This CDR3 contains 16 residues. Clones were read by immunoSEQ multiplex PCR, and TCRdb kept only the in-frame ones, dropping some. The sample lists some 53,000 clones, 95% to 98% occurring once. The rearrangement joins TRBV10-1 to TRBJ2-7, with TRBD2 identical over 7 bases. The sequence was collected from a human donor in good health. Sequencing was done on a sample of naive CD4+ T cells sorted from blood. The CDR3 loop is CASSETVGGSSYEQYF. DNA for the CDR3: TGCGCCAGCAGTGAAACAGTGGGCGGGAGCTCCTACGAGCAGTACTTC.